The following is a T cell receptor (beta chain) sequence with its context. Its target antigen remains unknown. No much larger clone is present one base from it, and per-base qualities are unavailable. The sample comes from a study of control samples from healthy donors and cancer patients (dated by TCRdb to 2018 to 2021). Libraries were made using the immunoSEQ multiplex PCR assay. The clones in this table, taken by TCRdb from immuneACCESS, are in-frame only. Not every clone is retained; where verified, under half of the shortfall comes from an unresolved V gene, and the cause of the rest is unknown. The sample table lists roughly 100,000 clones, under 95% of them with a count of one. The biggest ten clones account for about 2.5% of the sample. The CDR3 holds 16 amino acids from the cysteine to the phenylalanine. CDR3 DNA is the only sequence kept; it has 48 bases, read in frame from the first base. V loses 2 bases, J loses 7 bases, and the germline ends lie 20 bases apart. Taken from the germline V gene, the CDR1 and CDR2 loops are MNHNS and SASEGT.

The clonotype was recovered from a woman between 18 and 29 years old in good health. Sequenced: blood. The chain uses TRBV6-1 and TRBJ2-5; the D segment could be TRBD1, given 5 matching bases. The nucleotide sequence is TGTGCCAGCAGTGAAAGGTTTTTGATAGGGGATTCGACCCAGTACTTC. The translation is CASSERFLIGDSTQYF.